Listed below are T cell receptor beta chains from one sample, sequenced in a study of blood T cell repertoires in COVID-19. Profiling relied on immunoSEQ multiplex PCR, and the TCRdb table lists in-frame clones only, not all of them. The table lists about 92,000 clones, around three quarters of them singletons. Sequences were obtained from peripheral blood. The receptor set was obtained from a man over 45 who had recovered from COVID-19. Both conserved end residues are part of each CDR3. Clone size is shown for a subset of rows, as once, few, many or a class of expanded clone.

size	J	V	length	CDR3
-	TRBJ1-5	TRBV18	15	CASSPDRGGNQPQHF
-	TRBJ1-1	TRBV25-1	12	CASGVFGTEAFF
-	TRBJ2-5	TRBV10-3	17	CAISESVSREYQETQYF
few	TRBJ2-2	TRBV27	18	CASISLGAGGANTGELFF
-	TRBJ2-7	TRBV7-2	16	CASSLTSGIPTYEQYF
-	TRBJ1-2	TRBV6-5	13	CASRGKGNYGYTF
-	TRBJ1-1	TRBV10-2	15	CASSEVSGIGTEAFF
few	TRBJ2-1	TRBV10-3	14	CAISESYRDNEQFF
few	TRBJ2-1	TRBV19	15	CASSIGLPSYNEQFF
-	TRBJ2-1	TRBV7-9	15	CASHPYPGSYNEQFF
few	TRBJ2-1	TRBV2	15	CASSEERQGNNEQFF
-	TRBJ1-5	TRBV19	15	CASSLDRGSNQPQHF
many	TRBJ1-1	TRBV7-9	15	CASSFRGRGNTEAFF
-	TRBJ1-6	TRBV2	15	CASARGGPYNSPLHF
few	TRBJ2-1	TRBV6-1	16	CASSEDGRGNFNEQFF